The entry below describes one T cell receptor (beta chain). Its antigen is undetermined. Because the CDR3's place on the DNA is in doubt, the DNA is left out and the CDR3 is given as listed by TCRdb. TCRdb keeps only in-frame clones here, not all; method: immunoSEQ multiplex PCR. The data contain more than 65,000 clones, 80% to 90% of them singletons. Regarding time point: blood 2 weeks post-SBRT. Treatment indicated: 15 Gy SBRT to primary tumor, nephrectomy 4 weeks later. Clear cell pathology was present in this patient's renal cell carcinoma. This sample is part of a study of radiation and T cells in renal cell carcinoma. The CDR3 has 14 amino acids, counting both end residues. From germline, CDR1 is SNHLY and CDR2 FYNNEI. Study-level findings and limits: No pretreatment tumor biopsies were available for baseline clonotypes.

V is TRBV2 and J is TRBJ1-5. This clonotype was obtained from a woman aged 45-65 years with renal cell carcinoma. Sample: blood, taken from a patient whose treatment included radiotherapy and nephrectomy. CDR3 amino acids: CASSEFGSGVLWHF.